This TCR beta chain was sequenced during a study of T cells in Graves' hyperthyroidism and ophthalmopathy. Overall study results and limits: Ophthalmopathy and stable hyperthyroidism were separated by a 13 V-J model.

In regard to this clonotype: Antigen: not known.

Stability of Graves' hyperthyroidism was defined as absent ophthalmopathy progression within 18 months. Clinicians diagnosed patients from clinical symptoms, serum thyroxine and TRAb, thyroid ultrasound and orbital computed tomography. RNA transcripts provided the source from which TCR beta CDR3 regions were amplified. During a first-round RT-PCR of the TCR CDR3, the HTBI primer set was used. Via MiXCR, TCRdb re-called the multiplex PCR reads, giving one row per CDR3 protein. The sample lists about 700,000 distinct CDR3 sequences; around 15% were seen once. V shed 3 bases and J shed 2 bases, with 8 bases lying between them. Germline CDR1 and CDR2: MNHEY and SMNVEV (reference sequence). The CDR3 runs to 13 residues.

The clonotype comes from a woman aged 18-30 years with Graves' hyperthyroidism. The V and J genes are TRBV27 and TRBJ2-7, with D uncertain. Sequencing was carried out using blood. CDR3 loop: CASSFASTYEQYF. CDR3 DNA: TGTGCCAGCAGTTTCGCGTCGACCTACGAGCAGTACTTC.